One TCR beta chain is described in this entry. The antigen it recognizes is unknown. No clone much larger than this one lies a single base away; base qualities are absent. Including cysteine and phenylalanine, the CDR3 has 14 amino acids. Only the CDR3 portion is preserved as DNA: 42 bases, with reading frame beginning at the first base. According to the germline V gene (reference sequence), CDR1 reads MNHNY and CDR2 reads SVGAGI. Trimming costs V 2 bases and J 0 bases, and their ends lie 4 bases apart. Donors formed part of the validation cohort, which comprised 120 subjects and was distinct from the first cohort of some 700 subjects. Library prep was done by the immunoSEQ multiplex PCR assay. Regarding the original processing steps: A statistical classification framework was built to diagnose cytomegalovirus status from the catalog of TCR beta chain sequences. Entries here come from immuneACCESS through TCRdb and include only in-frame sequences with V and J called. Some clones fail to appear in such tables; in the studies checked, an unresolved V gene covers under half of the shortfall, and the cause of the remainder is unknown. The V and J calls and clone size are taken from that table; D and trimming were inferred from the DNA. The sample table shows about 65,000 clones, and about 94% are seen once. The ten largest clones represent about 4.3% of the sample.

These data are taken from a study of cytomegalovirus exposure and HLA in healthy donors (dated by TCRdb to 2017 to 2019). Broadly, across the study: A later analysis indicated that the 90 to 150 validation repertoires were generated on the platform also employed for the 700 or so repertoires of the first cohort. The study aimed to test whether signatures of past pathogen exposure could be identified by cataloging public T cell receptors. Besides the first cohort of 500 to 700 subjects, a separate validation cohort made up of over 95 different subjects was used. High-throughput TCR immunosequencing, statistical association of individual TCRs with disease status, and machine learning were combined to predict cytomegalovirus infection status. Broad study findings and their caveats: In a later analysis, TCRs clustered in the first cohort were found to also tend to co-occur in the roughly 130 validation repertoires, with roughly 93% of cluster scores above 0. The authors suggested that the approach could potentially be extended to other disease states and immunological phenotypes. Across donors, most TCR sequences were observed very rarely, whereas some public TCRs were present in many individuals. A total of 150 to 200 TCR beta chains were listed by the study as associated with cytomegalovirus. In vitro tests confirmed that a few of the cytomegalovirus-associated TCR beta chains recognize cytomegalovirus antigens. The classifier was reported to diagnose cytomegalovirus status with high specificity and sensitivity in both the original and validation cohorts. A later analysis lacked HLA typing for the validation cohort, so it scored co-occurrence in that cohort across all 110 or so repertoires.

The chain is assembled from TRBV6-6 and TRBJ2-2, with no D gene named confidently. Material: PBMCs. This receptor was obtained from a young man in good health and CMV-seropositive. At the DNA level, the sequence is TGTGCCAGCAGTTACGAGGCGAACACCGGGGAGCTGTTTTTT. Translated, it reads CASSYEANTGELFF.